This T cell receptor beta chain was sequenced in a study of T cell changes during pregnancy in multiple sclerosis. The data were produced by immunoSEQ multiplex PCR, yet TCRdb's version contains in-frame clones alone and is incomplete. This sample has approximately 60,000 clones, with 85% to 95% found just once. Germline CDR1 and CDR2: SGHRS and YFSETQ. The J segment lost 0 bases and the V segment lost 6 bases, leaving 11 bases of the junction unmatched. This CDR3 is built from 16 residues. The sample in question was CD8+ T cells from peripheral blood mononuclear cells, obtained in the third trimester of pregnancy. The origin of this receptor is a female donor with multiple sclerosis, enrolled in a pregnancy study. This sequence joins TRBV5-1 and TRBJ2-7; 8 nucleotides agree with TRBD1. The CDR3 loop is CASTGTGAPVSYEQYF. CDR3 bases: TGCGCCAGCACCGGGACAGGCGCCCCGGTCTCCTACGAGCAGTACTTC.